A single sample is the source of the 11 T cell receptor beta chains below, sequenced in a study of shared clonotypes between healthy human individuals. This table comes from immunoSEQ multiplex PCR, and its TCRdb copy is limited to in-frame clones, with some not included. Of roughly 600,000 clones in the sample, roughly 98% were seen once. Terminally differentiated effector memory CD45RA+ cells were excluded by CCR7 positive selection of CD45RO-negative cells. The sequencing sample was made of naive CD8+ T cells sorted from blood. Receptor source: a man in his thirties or forties in good health.

This rearrangement joins TRBV30 to TRBJ2-5; 7 bases line up with TRBD2. Germline V CDR1 and CDR2: GTSNPN, SVGIG (reference sequence). The CDR3 spans 14 residues. Trimming cost V 0 bases and J 0 bases; bases outside gene matches: 1. The CDR3 protein is CAWSVLAYQETQYF. CDR3 sequence (DNA): TGTGCCTGGAGTGTACTAGCGTACCAAGAGACCCAGTACTTC.

This chain joins TRBV18 and TRBJ2-1, with a tentative D call TRBD1 (6 bases). The V and J ends lost 3 bases and 2 bases respectively, with 11 bases between them. Germline CDR1 is KGHSH and CDR2 is LQKENI. There are 15 residues in the CDR3. The CDR3 coding sequence is TGTGCCAGCTCACCCCAGGGACAAGCCTACAATGAGCAGTTCTTC. Translated, it gives CASSPQGQAYNEQFF.

J is TRBJ1-2 and V is TRBV7-9; unclear D gene. Germline V gene sequence: CDR1 SEHNR, CDR2 FQNEAQ (reference sequence). This CDR3 region has 13 residues. V was pared by 6 bases and J by 8 bases, with 16 bases between. The CDR3 protein is CASRRLENEGYTF. The CDR3, as DNA: TGTGCCAGCAGAAGGCTCGAGAATGAGGGCTACACCTTC.

This chain joins TRBV29-1 and TRBJ1-2, with 7 bases fitting TRBD1. With V trimmed by 4 bases and J by 4 bases, 3 bases remained unmatched. The CDR3 contains 12 residues. In germline, CDR1 is SQVTM, CDR2 ANQGSEA. The CDR3 nucleotides read TGCAGCGTTGGGGGGGACAGCTATGGCTACACCTTC. As protein: CSVGGDSYGYTF.

The chain recombines TRBV6-1 with TRBJ2-1, with 9 bases that match TRBD2. The CDR3 is made up of 19 amino acids. With 2 bases clipped from V and 4 bases from J, the junction kept 15 bases outside the gene matches. Germline CDR1 and CDR2: MNHNS and SASEGT. The CDR3 nucleotides are TGTGCCAGCAGTGAACAGGGGGTGCGGTCTAGCGGGATGTACAATGAGCAGTTCTTC. This translates into CASSEQGVRSSGMYNEQFF.

V and J are TRBV5-1 and TRBJ1-2, with 11 bases matching TRBD1. Germline loops: CDR1 SGHRS, CDR2 YFSETQ. The CDR3 has 16 amino acids. V was clipped by 3 bases and J by 8 bases; unmatched bases: 12. The CDR3, as DNA: TGCGCCAGCAGCTCCACGACCGGGACAGGGGGTGGCGGCTACACCTTC. This translates into CASSSTTGTGGGGYTF.

The CDR3 reads CASSSLQEQFF. The CDR3 nucleotides are TGTGCCAGCAGCTCACTTCAGGAGCAGTTCTTC. V usage is TRBV7-9 and J usage is TRBJ2-1; D not resolved. V was clipped by 4 bases and J by 10 bases, with 8 bases between them. Germline CDR1 and CDR2: SEHNR and FQNEAQ (reference sequence). This CDR3 contains 11 residues.

Only a few counts were recorded for this clone. Within the sample, other DNA sequences also encode this same CDR3. The chain recombines TRBV5-1 with TRBJ2-7; unclear D gene. The germline CDR1 and CDR2 sequences are SGHRS and YFSETQ. V was cut by 0 bases and J by 3 bases, with 7 bases left in between. CDR3 size: 13 residues. CDR3 nucleotides: TGCGCCAGCAGCTTGGCGGGCAGCTACGAGCAGTACTTC. Translated: CASSLAGSYEQYF.

This chain connects TRBV4-1 to TRBJ2-7, with TRBD2 identical over 8 bases. This CDR3 comprises 19 residues. CDR1 and CDR2 from the germline V gene are MGHRA and YSYEKL. V lost 5 bases, J lost 0 bases, and 18 bases stayed unmatched. This CDR3 is CASSYQIPSGGASSYEQYF. The DNA of the CDR3 is TGCGCCAGCAGCTACCAGATCCCTTCGGGAGGGGCCAGCTCCTACGAGCAGTACTTC.

The chain joins TRBV19 to TRBJ1-5; perhaps TRBD1 as D (5 bases). The CDR3 contains 14 residues. V lost 7 bases, J lost 0 bases, and 10 bases lay in between. Germline V lookup: CDR1 LNHDA, CDR2 SQIVND (reference sequence). The CDR3 DNA is TGTGCCAGTAACCCCGGGGCTAGCAATCAGCCCCAGCATTTT. This encodes CASNPGASNQPQHF.

The rearrangement joins TRBV9 to TRBJ2-3; 11 nucleotides line up with TRBD2. CDR1 and CDR2 from the germline V gene are SGDLS and YYNGEE. This CDR3 comprises 18 residues. V lost 3 bases, J lost 3 bases, and 12 bases stayed unmatched. In DNA, the CDR3 is TGTGCCAGCAGCGGCCGAGGACGACTAGCGGGAAGAACAGATACGCAGTATTTT. It codes for CASSGRGRLAGRTDTQYF.